Presented here are 16 T cell receptor beta chains from one specimen sequenced in a study of vaccination effects on CD4 cells after COVID-19. The antigens of these receptors remain unknown. After expansion with viral peptide pools in the ViraFEST assay, antigen-specific CD4+ T cells were sequenced. CD4+ T cell isolation took place after 10 days of culture. Confirmation by PCR established that the person had SARS-CoV-2 infection between March and December 2020. The repertoire was sequenced with immunoSEQ multiplex PCR; TCRdb's copy has only in-frame clones and lacks some. The sample has around 46,000 clones; roughly four fifths are singletons. The starting material was CD4+ T cells from PBMCs cultured with a peptide pool, obtained before COVID-19 vaccination. The receptor source for this set is a human donor who had a prior SARS-CoV-2 infection.

This clone has only one observation. V gene TRBV7-9 combines with J gene TRBJ1-1; D might be TRBD1 (5 bases). There are 12 residues in the CDR3. Trimming stripped 5 bases from V and 4 bases from J, with 8 bases between. Germline lookup yields CDR1 SEHNR and CDR2 FQNEAQ (reference sequence). The CDR3 here is CASSGRGTEAFF. DNA of the CDR3: TGTGCCAGCAGCGGTAGGGGCACTGAAGCTTTCTTT.

This chain connects TRBV4-2 to TRBJ2-7; D may be TRBD1 or TRBD2 (6 bases each). Trimming removed 4 bases from V and 4 bases from J, with 29 bases in between. The CDR3 consists of 19 residues. Looked up from germline, CDR1 is LGHNA and CDR2 is YNFKEQ. In nucleotides, the CDR3 is TGTGCCAGCAGCCGACGGGCCCCAAGGGGGGAATCTACGGGGTACGAGCAGTACTTC. Residues: CASSRRAPRGESTGYEQYF.

The rearrangement uses TRBV18 and TRBJ2-7; D might be TRBD1 (6 bases). Per germline, CDR1 KGHSH and CDR2 LQKENI. V lost 0 bases and J 6 bases, leaving 15 bases between the germline ends. The CDR3 runs to 15 residues. The CDR3 protein is CASSPPGRGPLEQYF. Written as DNA, the CDR3 is TGTGCCAGCTCACCACCTGGCAGGGGCCCCCTCGAGCAGTACTTC.

The J gene is TRBJ2-2, the V gene TRBV5-1, with TRBD1 identical over 7 bases. The CDR3 runs to 15 residues. The germline V gene has CDR1 SGHRS and CDR2 YFSETQ. J was trimmed by 5 bases and V by 3 bases; bases with no gene match: 7. DNA for the CDR3: TGCGCCAGCAGCTCGGGACAGCTGATAACCGGGGAGCTGTTTTTT. Its translation is CASSSGQLITGELFF.

The V call is TRBV29-1, the J call TRBJ1-1; D gene ambiguous. The germline V gene has CDR1 SQVTM and CDR2 ANQGSEA. V was cut by 6 bases and J by 5 bases, with 13 bases left in between. The length of the CDR3 is 12 residues. The CDR3 here is CSVLTDGTEAFF. The CDR3 coding sequence is TGCAGCGTGTTAACCGACGGGACTGAAGCTTTCTTT.

The chain couples TRBV2 to TRBJ2-3, with a possible D match to TRBD2 (6 bases). Deletions cut 5 bases from V and 1 base from J, with 10 bases between. CDR1 is SNHLY and CDR2 is FYNNEI in the germline V gene. The CDR3 runs 14 residues. CDR3 amino acids: CASSPREGTDTQYF. CDR3 DNA: TGTGCCAGCAGTCCTAGGGAGGGCACAGATACGCAGTATTTT.

The chain has TRBV6-6 and TRBJ2-6, with D unresolved. This CDR3 comprises 14 residues. Germline CDR1 is MNHNY and CDR2 is SVGAGI (reference sequence). Trimming removed 6 bases from V and 0 bases from J, with 6 bases in between. The CDR3 sequence is CASRKISGANVLTF. The CDR3 DNA reads as TGTGCCAGCAGGAAAATCTCTGGGGCCAACGTCCTGACTTTC.

V gene TRBV21-1 combines with J gene TRBJ2-6; TRBD1 reflects the table's D call only, with no check against the DNA. TRBV21-1 is classified as a pseudogene. The CDR3 length is 17 residues. The DNA of the CDR3 is TGTGCCAGCAGCAAAGGGACAGAACACTCTGGGGCCAACGTCCTGACTTTC. It codes for CASSKGTEHSGANVLTF.

CDR3 region: CASSFGVSEQYF. CDR3 in DNA: TGTGCCAGCAGTTTTGGGGTCTCCGAGCAGTACTTC. The chain joins TRBV28 to TRBJ2-7; the D is unclear. The ends were cut back, 3 bases at V and 6 bases at J, with 9 bases in the middle. Germline-derived CDR1 and CDR2 are MDHEN and SYDVKM. The CDR3 is made up of 12 amino acids. The whole variable domain, remainder taken from reference TRBV28 and TRBJ2-7, is DVKVTQSSRYLVKRTGEKVFLECVQDMDHENMFWYRQDPGLGLRLIYFSYDVKMKEKGDIPEGYSVSREKKERFSLILESASTNQTSMYLCASSFGVSEQYFGPGTRLTVT.

V gene TRBV7-3 combines with J gene TRBJ1-5, with 7 nucleotides matching TRBD1. The CDR3 totals 13 residues. Germline assignment: CDR1 SGHTA and CDR2 FQGTGA. Losses at the gene ends were 5 bases for V and 9 bases for J; bases not matched to a gene: 7. This CDR3 is CASSTNRQGPQHF. For the CDR3, the DNA is TGTGCCAGCAGCACGAACCGACAGGGGCCCCAGCATTTT.

This clone was observed once. The V and J genes are TRBV6-5 and TRBJ2-2, with D possibly TRBD2 on 6 matching bases. The germline CDR1 and CDR2 sequences are MNHEY and SVGAGI. Trimming stripped 3 bases from V and 6 bases from J, with 11 bases between. This CDR3 region has 14 residues. The CDR3 nucleotides read TGTGCCAGCAGTTATGTTCCGGGAGCCGGGGAGCTGTTTTTT. It codes for CASSYVPGAGELFF.

This sequence joins TRBV2 and TRBJ2-5; D not certain. Looked up from germline, CDR1 is SNHLY and CDR2 is FYNNEI. This CDR3 comprises 11 residues. Trimming cost V 5 bases and J 6 bases, with 7 bases left between them. CDR3 protein: CASSLEQTQYF. CDR3 coding DNA: TGTGCCAGCAGTCTAGAACAGACCCAGTACTTC. Full variable domain (missing parts from reference TRBV2 and TRBJ2-5): EPEVTQTPSHQVTQMGQEVILRCVPISNHLYFYWYRQILGQKVEFLVSFYNNEISEKSEIFDDQFSVERPDGSNFTLKIRSTKLEDSAMYFCASSLEQTQYFGPGTRLLVL.

In DNA, the CDR3 is TGTGCCAGCAGCCAAGGGTTAGCGGACTCCTACGAGCAGTACTTC. As protein: CASSQGLADSYEQYF. This chain uses TRBV3-1 (or the pseudogene TRBV3-2) with TRBJ2-7, with D perhaps TRBD2 (6 bases). This CDR3 region has 15 residues. CDR1 and CDR2 (germline): LGHDT, YNNKEL (reference sequence). The ends were cut back, 1 base at V and 0 bases at J, with 10 bases in the middle.

The rearrangement uses TRBV5-1 and TRBJ2-5, with 8 bases that match TRBD1. CDR1 is SGHRS, CDR2 YFSETQ, per germline. This CDR3 comprises 15 residues. With V trimmed by 1 base and J by 0 bases, 2 bases remained unmatched. The CDR3: CASSLMTGDQETQYF. The CDR3 DNA reads TGCGCCAGCAGCTTGATGACAGGGGACCAAGAGACCCAGTACTTC.

The chain has TRBV3-1 (or the pseudogene TRBV3-2) and TRBJ1-6; unclear D gene. CDR3 length: 13 amino acids. CDR1 LGHDT and CDR2 YNNKEL come from the germline V gene (reference sequence). The V end was cut by 0 bases, the J end by 7 bases, with 4 bases between. This CDR3 reads CASSQDKNSPLHF. The CDR3 DNA reads as TGTGCCAGCAGCCAAGACAAAAATTCACCCCTCCACTTT.

The V call is TRBV4-2, the J call TRBJ2-7, with D perhaps matching TRBD2 (5 bases). This CDR3 contains 13 residues. The V end lost 2 bases, the J end lost 3 bases, and 8 bases lay between the germline ends. CDR1 and CDR2 (germline): LGHNA, YNFKEQ. The CDR3 DNA sequence: TGTGCCAGCAGCCAATCAGACTACTACGAGCAGTACTTC. It is translated as CASSQSDYYEQYF.